This T cell receptor beta chain originates from a study of T cells in Graves' hyperthyroidism and ophthalmopathy. General study findings and limits: The model anticipated ophthalmopathy a median about six months pre-onset.

This clonotype was seen a few times. Its antigen is not known. Amplification yielded TCR beta CDR3 regions, with RNA transcripts as the source. During a first-round RT-PCR of the TCR CDR3, the HTBI primer set was used. TCRdb passed the multiplex PCR reads through MiXCR, listing each CDR3 protein once. The data contain roughly 650,000 distinct CDR3 sequences, 16% of them singletons. Exclusion followed for patients with uncontrolled infection, other autoimmune disease, pregnancy or lactation. Germline values: CDR1 SGHRS, CDR2 YFSETQ. The CDR3 is 15 residues long. V lost 0 bases, J lost 1 base, and 11 bases lay in between.

This sequence was found in a woman between 40 and 55 years old with Graves' ophthalmopathy. Sequenced input: blood. The chain links TRBV5-1 to TRBJ2-7, with D tentatively TRBD2 (6 bases). This CDR3 reads CASSLAGVGSYEQYF. The CDR3 DNA reads TGCGCCAGCAGCTTGGCGGGGGTCGGATCCTACGAGCAGTACTTC.